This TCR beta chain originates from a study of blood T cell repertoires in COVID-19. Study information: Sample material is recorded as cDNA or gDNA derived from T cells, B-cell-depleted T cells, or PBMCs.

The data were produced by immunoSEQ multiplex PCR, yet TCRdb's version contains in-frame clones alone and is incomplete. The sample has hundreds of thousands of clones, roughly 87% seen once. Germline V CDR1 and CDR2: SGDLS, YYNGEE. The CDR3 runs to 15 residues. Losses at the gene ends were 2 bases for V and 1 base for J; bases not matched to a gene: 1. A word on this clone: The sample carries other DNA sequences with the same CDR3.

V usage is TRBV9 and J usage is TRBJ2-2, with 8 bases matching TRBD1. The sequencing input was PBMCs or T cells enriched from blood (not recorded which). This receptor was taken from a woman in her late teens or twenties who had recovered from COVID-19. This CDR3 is CASSVDRGNTGELFF. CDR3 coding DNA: TGTGCCAGCAGCGTCGACAGGGGGAACACCGGGGAGCTGTTTTTT.